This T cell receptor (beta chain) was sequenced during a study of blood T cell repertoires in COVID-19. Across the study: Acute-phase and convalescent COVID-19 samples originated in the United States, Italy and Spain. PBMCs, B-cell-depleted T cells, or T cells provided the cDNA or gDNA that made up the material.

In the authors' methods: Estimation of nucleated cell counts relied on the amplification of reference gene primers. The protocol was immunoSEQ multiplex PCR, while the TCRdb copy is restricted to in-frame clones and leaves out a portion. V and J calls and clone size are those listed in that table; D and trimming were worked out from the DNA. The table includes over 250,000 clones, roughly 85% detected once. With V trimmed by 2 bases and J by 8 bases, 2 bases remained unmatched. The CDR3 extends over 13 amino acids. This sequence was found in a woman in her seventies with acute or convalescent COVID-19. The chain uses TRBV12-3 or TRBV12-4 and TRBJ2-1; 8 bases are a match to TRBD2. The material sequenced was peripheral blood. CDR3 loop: CASSLRGGHEQFF. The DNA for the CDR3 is TGTGCCAGCAGTTTACGGGGGGGCCATGAGCAGTTCTTC.